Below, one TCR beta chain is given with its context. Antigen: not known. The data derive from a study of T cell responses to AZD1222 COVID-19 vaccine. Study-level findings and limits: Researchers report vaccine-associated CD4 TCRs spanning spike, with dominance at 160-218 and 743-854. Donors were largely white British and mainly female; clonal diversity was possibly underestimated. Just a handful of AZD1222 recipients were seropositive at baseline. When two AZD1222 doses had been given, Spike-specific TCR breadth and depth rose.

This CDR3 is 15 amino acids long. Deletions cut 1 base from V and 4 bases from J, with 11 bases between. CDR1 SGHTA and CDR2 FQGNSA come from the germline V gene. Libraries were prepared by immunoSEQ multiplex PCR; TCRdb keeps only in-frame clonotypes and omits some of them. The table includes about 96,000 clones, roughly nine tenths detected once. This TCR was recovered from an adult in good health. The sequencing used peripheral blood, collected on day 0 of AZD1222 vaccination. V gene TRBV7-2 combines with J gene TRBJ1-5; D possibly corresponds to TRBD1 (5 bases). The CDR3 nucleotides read TGTGCCAGCAGCTTAGTGGGGACCCAAAATCAGCCCCAGCATTTT. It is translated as CASSLVGTQNQPQHF.